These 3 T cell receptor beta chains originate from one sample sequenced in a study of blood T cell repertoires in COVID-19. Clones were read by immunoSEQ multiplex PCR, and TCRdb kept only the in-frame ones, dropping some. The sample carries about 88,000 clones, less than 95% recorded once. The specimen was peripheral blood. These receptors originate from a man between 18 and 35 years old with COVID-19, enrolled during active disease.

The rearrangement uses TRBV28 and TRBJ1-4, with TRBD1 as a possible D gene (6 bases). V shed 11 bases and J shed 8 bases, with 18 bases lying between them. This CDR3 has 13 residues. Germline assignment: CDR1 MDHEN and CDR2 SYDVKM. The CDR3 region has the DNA TGTGCCGCTGAGGGACAAGCGAGGGAAAAACTGTTTTTT. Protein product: CAAEGQAREKLFF.

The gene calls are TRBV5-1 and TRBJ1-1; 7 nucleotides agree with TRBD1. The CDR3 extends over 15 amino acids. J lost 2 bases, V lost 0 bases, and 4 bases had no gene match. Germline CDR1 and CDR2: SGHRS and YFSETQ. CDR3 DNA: TGCGCCAGCAGCTTGGACAGGGGTACTAACACTGAAGCTTTCTTT. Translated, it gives CASSLDRGTNTEAFF. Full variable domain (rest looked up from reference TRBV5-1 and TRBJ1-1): KAGVTQTPRYLIKTRGQQVTLSCSPISGHRSVSWYQQTPGQGLQFLFEYFSETQRNKGNFPGRFSGRQFSNSRSEMNVSTLELGDSALYLCASSLDRGTNTEAFFGQGTRLTVV.

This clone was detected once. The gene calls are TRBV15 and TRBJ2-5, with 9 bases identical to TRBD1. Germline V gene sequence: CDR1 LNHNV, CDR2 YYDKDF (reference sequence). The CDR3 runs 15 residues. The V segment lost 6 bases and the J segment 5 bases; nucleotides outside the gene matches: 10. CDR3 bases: TGTGCCACCAGAAGCGACAGGGGGGAGGTCGAGACCCAGTACTTC. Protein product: CATRSDRGEVETQYF.